The next 21 T cell receptor beta chains were all read from a single sample in a study of shared clonotypes between healthy human individuals. Data came from immunoSEQ multiplex PCR; TCRdb stores just in-frame clones and leaves some out. Here the sample spans under 2.5 million clones, 92% being singletons. Input material: naive CD4+ T cells from PBMCs. Subset reported: CD45RA+ positively selected. These receptors were obtained from a young man in good health. Some clones in this sample may be carry-over from other donors' samples.

The rearrangement uses TRBV18 and TRBJ2-1; D gene ambiguous. CDR1 and CDR2 from the germline V gene are KGHSH and LQKENI. V dropped 0 bases and J dropped 4 bases, with 7 bases sitting between them. This CDR3 is built from 14 residues. CDR3 region: CASSPPEEYNEQFF. Here the CDR3 DNA reads TGTGCCAGCTCACCACCGGAAGAGTACAATGAGCAGTTCTTC.

The V and J genes are TRBV6-1 and TRBJ2-1; no clear D. Germline lookup yields CDR1 MNHNS and CDR2 SASEGT. The ends were cut back, 0 bases at V and 0 bases at J, with 9 bases in the middle. This CDR3 region has 16 residues. CDR3 DNA sequence: TGTGCCAGCAGTGAAGCTCTCCCCAGCTCCTACAATGAGCAGTTCTTC. Its translation is CASSEALPSSYNEQFF.

This clone has a single count. CDR3 residues: CASSVGRLQNTDTQYF. In DNA form, the CDR3 reads TGTGCCAGCAGCGTAGGTAGGCTACAAAACACAGATACGCAGTATTTT. The chain is built from TRBV9 and TRBJ2-3; no reliable D call. This CDR3 spans 16 amino acids. Trimming removed 0 bases at V and 2 bases at J, with 13 bases between. Germline-derived CDR1 and CDR2 are SGDLS and YYNGEE.

This rearrangement joins TRBV19 to TRBJ2-3, with D perhaps assigned TRBD1 or TRBD2 (6 bases each). Germline V gene data show CDR1 as LNHDA and CDR2 as SQIVND (reference sequence). The V end was cut by 6 bases, the J end by 3 bases, with 13 bases between. The CDR3 runs 14 residues. DNA for the CDR3: TGTGCCAGTAGCCTACGGGGGCCTACAGATACGCAGTATTTT. The encoded protein is CASSLRGPTDTQYF.

This sequence joins TRBV7-2 and TRBJ2-1; 12 bases agree with TRBD2. The CDR3 totals 15 residues. J lost 8 bases, V lost 2 bases, and 4 bases had no gene match. Germline CDR1 and CDR2: SGHTA and FQGNSA. Written as DNA, the CDR3 is TGTGCCAGCAGCTTAATGACTAGCGGGAGCTATGAGCAGTTCTTC. The encoded protein is CASSLMTSGSYEQFF.

The J gene is TRBJ1-1, the V gene TRBV18; D is unclear. The length of the CDR3 is 14 residues. Germline-derived CDR1 and CDR2 are KGHSH and LQKENI. The germline V and J ends were trimmed by 3 bases and 5 bases, with 13 bases remaining between them. The CDR3 DNA is TGTGCCAGCTCACCGACTTCAGGTTCGACTGAAGCTTTCTTT. Residues: CASSPTSGSTEAFF.

The V gene is TRBV6-1, the J gene TRBJ2-5; 7 bases fit TRBD2. This CDR3 has 15 residues. Germline trimming cut 8 bases from V and 3 bases from J; bases unmatched to any gene: 12. The V gene's germline CDR1 is MNHNS and CDR2 SASEGT. The CDR3 DNA reads TGTGCCAGCCTATGGGGCCAAGCGGGGAAAGAGACCCAGTACTTC. Translation gives CASLWGQAGKETQYF.

This clone came up a few times. The CDR3 DNA sequence: TGTGCCAGCAGCGTGGGATGGGGTCAGCCCCAGCATTTT. Its translation is CASSVGWGQPQHF. The chain combines TRBV13 with TRBJ1-5; D is unclear. V was shortened by 5 bases and J by 6 bases, with 11 bases between the two germline ends. Per the germline V gene, CDR1 is PRHDT and CDR2 is FYEKMQ (reference sequence). The CDR3 has 13 residues.

The CDR3 protein is CASSFFPPGSPTNEKLFF. CDR3 nucleotides: TGCGCCAGCAGCTTTTTCCCCCCTGGCAGCCCTACTAATGAAAAACTGTTTTTT. The rearrangement uses TRBV5-1 and TRBJ1-4; no clear D gene. Trimming removed 2 bases from V and 2 bases from J, with 19 bases in between. The germline V gene encodes CDR1 SGHRS and CDR2 YFSETQ. This CDR3 contains 18 residues.

The V gene is TRBV5-4, the J gene TRBJ2-2; D call uncertain. V lost 1 base to trimming and J lost 4 bases, with 8 bases between them. Germline CDR1 and CDR2: SGHNT and YYREEE (reference sequence). CDR3 length equals 14 residues. Written as DNA, the CDR3 is TGTGCCAGCAGCTTGCCGTCTGGCACCGGGGAGCTGTTTTTT. This sequence encodes CASSLPSGTGELFF.

The V gene is TRBV2, the J gene TRBJ2-7, with 9 bases matching TRBD1. CDR1 is SNHLY, CDR2 FYNNEI, per germline. After removal of 8 bases from V and 3 bases from J, the junction contained 5 bases not matched to a gene. CDR3 length: 13 residues. The CDR3 protein is CASGGTGNYEQYF. The CDR3 DNA is TGTGCCAGCGGAGGGACAGGGAACTACGAGCAGTACTTC.

The gene calls are TRBV19 and TRBJ2-5; D not resolved. This CDR3 is 12 amino acids long. Trimming removed 7 bases at V and 4 bases at J, with 10 bases between. The germline V gene has CDR1 LNHDA and CDR2 SQIVND (reference sequence). For the CDR3, the DNA is TGTGCCAGTACCTCCTCCGGAGAGACCCAGTACTTC. Protein product: CASTSSGETQYF.

This sequence joins TRBV27 and TRBJ2-5; 7 bases are shared with TRBD1. The trim removed 2 bases at V and 4 bases at J, leaving 4 bases unmatched. Germline V gene sequence: CDR1 MNHEY, CDR2 SMNVEV (reference sequence). CDR3 length: 14 residues. CDR3 in amino acids: CASSLKQGLETQYF. The DNA for the CDR3 is TGTGCCAGCAGTTTAAAACAGGGGCTAGAGACCCAGTACTTC.

This chain connects TRBV15 to TRBJ1-2; 8 nucleotides match TRBD1. From germline, CDR1 is LNHNV and CDR2 YYDKDF (reference sequence). V was pared by 1 base and J by 8 bases, with 3 bases of the junction left unmatched. The CDR3 has 13 residues. The CDR3: CATSRADRVGYTF. The CDR3 DNA is TGTGCCACCAGCAGAGCGGACAGGGTCGGCTACACCTTC.

This sequence joins TRBV2 and TRBJ2-5; 11 bases are shared with TRBD2. The V and J ends lost 7 bases and 1 base, in that order; junction bases with no gene match: 11. The germline V gene encodes CDR1 SNHLY and CDR2 FYNNEI. The CDR3 totals 17 residues. The CDR3 protein is CASIRQPGLAVQETQYF. In nucleotides, the CDR3 is TGTGCCAGCATCAGACAACCGGGACTAGCGGTCCAAGAGACCCAGTACTTC.

V usage is TRBV7-3 and J usage is TRBJ2-3; the D gene is possibly TRBD2 (5 bases). Germline CDR1 reads SGHTA; CDR2 reads FQGTGA. There are 14 residues in the CDR3. V dropped 4 bases and J dropped 4 bases, with 12 bases sitting between them. CDR3 residues: CASSSLGSADTQYF. CDR3 nucleotide sequence: TGTGCCAGCAGCTCCCTAGGGAGCGCAGATACGCAGTATTTT.

As for this clone: This CDR3 is also generated by other DNA sequences in the sample. The V gene is TRBV30, the J gene TRBJ1-2; 10 bases line up with TRBD1. CDR3 length equals 14 residues. Trimming at V came to 4 bases and at J to 4 bases, leaving 6 bases not matched to a gene. CDR1 and CDR2 from the germline V gene are GTSNPN and SVGIG (reference sequence). The CDR3 here is CAWTPDRGGYGYTF. The CDR3 bases are TGTGCCTGGACCCCGGACAGGGGGGGCTATGGCTACACCTTC.

V gene TRBV7-6 combines with J gene TRBJ1-4; D unclear. This CDR3 is 14 amino acids long. V was trimmed by 2 bases and J by 4 bases, leaving 8 bases between them. Germline V gives CDR1 SGHVS, CDR2 FNYEAQ. The CDR3 is CASSLRQDNEKLFF. The CDR3 nucleotides are TGTGCCAGCAGCTTACGGCAGGATAATGAAAAACTGTTTTTT.

V usage is TRBV30 and J usage is TRBJ1-3, with 10 bases identical to TRBD1. The germline V gene encodes CDR1 GTSNPN and CDR2 SVGIG (reference sequence). V shed 1 base and J 5 bases; nucleotides not matched to a gene: 8. This CDR3 has 16 amino acids. CDR3 residues: CAWSAYDRGRRNTIYF. The CDR3 DNA follows: TGTGCCTGGAGTGCCTACGACAGGGGGCGGCGAAACACCATATATTTT.

This clone was counted a single time. The rearrangement joins TRBV5-4 to TRBJ2-7; D is unclear. The V gene's germline CDR1 is SGHNT and CDR2 YYREEE (reference sequence). There are 13 residues in the CDR3. Deletions cut 5 bases from V and 5 bases from J, with 14 bases between. The DNA of the CDR3 is TGTGCCAGCAGTCTTCCACGGGCCGACGAGCAGTACTTC. Amino acid sequence: CASSLPRADEQYF.

The gene calls are TRBV18 and TRBJ2-5; tentatively, D is TRBD1 (6 bases). The germline CDR1 and CDR2 sequences are KGHSH and LQKENI. The CDR3 length is 14 residues. The V end lost 3 bases, the J end lost 1 base, and 9 bases lay between the germline ends. This CDR3 reads CASSPGQPQETQYF. The CDR3 DNA sequence: TGTGCCAGCTCACCGGGACAACCCCAAGAGACCCAGTACTTC.